Sequencing of this T cell receptor (beta chain) was carried out in a study of post-analysis software for immune sequencing data. Regarding the study as a whole: Patients carried five TRBV segments more frequently than controls did, and TRBV5-6, TRBV5-1 and TRBV20-1 were among them.

This CDR3 is built from 15 residues. Germline CDR1 ENHRY, CDR2 SYGVKD. Between the trimmed V and J ends, which lost 4 bases and 0 bases, there was a span of 12 bases. Carried by the TCR beta cDNA libraries were unique molecular identifiers. MiXCR, run by TCRdb on the PCR reads, gives a single entry per CDR3 protein. The top ten hold roughly 1.6% of the sample, which has roughly 180,000 distinct CDR3 sequences, approximately 30% seen once. This clonotype came up a few times. What it binds is not known. This sequence joins TRBV10-3 and TRBJ1-1; the D is unclear. Material for sequencing was blood. The TCR sequence derives from a girl between 5 and 17 years old with multiple sclerosis. The CDR3 DNA reads as TGTGCCATCAGTGCTCCAGAGGCCATGAACACTGAAGCTTTCTTT. Residues: CAISAPEAMNTEAFF.